The 17 T cell receptor beta chains below come from one sample, sequenced in a study of T cells after yellow fever vaccination. One entry per CDR3 protein results from TCRdb running MiXCR on the 5' RACE reads. The sample carries 110,000 or so distinct CDR3 sequences, 7.2% recorded once. The sample consisted of CD4+ T cells sorted from PBMCs, taken 45 days after the first yellow fever vaccination. The receptors derive from a man between 18 and 35 years old who received the YFV17D yellow fever vaccine.

This clonotype has just a few counts. DNA of the CDR3: TGTGCCAGCAGCAAGACAGAAGCTGGGGAGACCCAGTACTTC. Residues: CASSKTEAGETQYF. The V and J genes are TRBV5-4 and TRBJ2-5, with D possibly being TRBD1 (5 bases). Germline V gene sequence: CDR1 SGHNT, CDR2 YYREEE (reference sequence). V lost 4 bases and J 5 bases, leaving 15 bases between the germline ends. This CDR3 contains 14 residues.

This clonotype showed up many times. V and J are TRBV7-2 and TRBJ1-4, with a weak D call TRBD1 (6 bases). Germline CDR1 is SGHTA and CDR2 is FQGNSA. The CDR3 length is 14 residues. Between the trimmed V and J ends, which lost 3 bases and 6 bases, there was a span of 11 bases. The CDR3 sequence is CASSFLGADEKLFF. The CDR3 DNA is TGTGCCAGCAGCTTTTTGGGGGCCGATGAAAAACTGTTTTTT.

The chain recombines TRBV20-1 with TRBJ2-5; D might be TRBD1 or TRBD2, each matching 6 bases. The V end was cut by 3 bases, the J end by 5 bases, with 19 bases between. Per the germline V gene, CDR1 is DFQATT and CDR2 is SNEGSKA (reference sequence). This CDR3 is 15 amino acids long. The CDR3 nucleotides read TGCAGTGCTAGGGGGGACCGGGGGCTCGGGGAGACCCAGTACTTC. Translated, it gives CSARGDRGLGETQYF.

This clonotype was observed a few times. The chain uses TRBV4-2 and TRBJ2-5; no clear D gene. The germline V gene has CDR1 LGHNA and CDR2 YNFKEQ. The CDR3 totals 13 residues. V dropped 0 bases and J dropped 9 bases, with 11 bases sitting between them. CDR3 loop: CASSQDTHEPQYF. The CDR3 DNA is TGTGCCAGCAGCCAAGATACCCACGAGCCCCAGTACTTC.

This clonotype occurred many times. The chain couples TRBV5-1 to TRBJ2-7; D is undetermined. V was clipped by 0 bases and J by 3 bases, with 13 bases between them. The germline gives CDR1 SGHRS, CDR2 YFSETQ. The CDR3 has 15 residues. The CDR3 is CASSLDDWPFYEQYF. The CDR3 region has the DNA TGCGCCAGCAGCTTGGACGACTGGCCGTTCTACGAGCAGTACTTC.

This clonotype was observed at least ten times. The genes are TRBV5-1 and TRBJ2-2; D not certain. Trimming took off 0 bases at V and 7 bases at J, with 7 bases between the two ends. The CDR3 is 13 amino acids. Germline CDR1 is SGHRS and CDR2 is YFSETQ. CDR3 in DNA: TGCGCCAGCAGCTTGGTGGATAGCGGGGAGCTGTTTTTT. This translates into CASSLVDSGELFF.

This clonotype was recorded many times. The chain links TRBV4-1 to TRBJ2-2; possibly TRBD2 for D (6 bases). The V end was cut by 6 bases, the J end by 2 bases, with 10 bases between. CDR3 length equals 14 residues. Looked up from germline, CDR1 is MGHRA and CDR2 is YSYEKL. CDR3: CASRRGLNTGELFF. CDR3 DNA sequence: TGCGCCAGCAGGAGGGGACTTAACACCGGGGAGCTGTTTTTT.

This clonotype was counted ten times or more. J is TRBJ2-3 and V is TRBV7-2; D is perhaps TRBD2 (5 bases). The CDR3 consists of 14 residues. Germline assignment: CDR1 SGHTA and CDR2 FQGNSA. V lost 1 base to trimming and J lost 9 bases, with 14 bases between them. In nucleotides, the CDR3 is TGTGCCAGCAGCTTAGTAGTATCGGGGTTCACGCAGTATTTT. This encodes CASSLVVSGFTQYF.

This clonotype showed up many times. The genes are TRBV20-1 and TRBJ2-3, with 9 bases lining up with TRBD1. This CDR3 is 15 amino acids long. The ends lost 5 bases at V and 6 bases at J; junction bases unmatched: 12. Germline CDR1 DFQATT, CDR2 SNEGSKA (reference sequence). The CDR3 bases are TGCAGTGCTGTGCGGGGACAGGGAAGTTCGGATACGCAGTATTTT. Amino acids: CSAVRGQGSSDTQYF.

This clonotype was counted many times. The rearrangement links TRBV7-2 to TRBJ2-3; no reliable D call. V lost 3 bases and J lost 0, with 7 bases in between. This CDR3 is built from 14 residues. Per the germline V gene, CDR1 is SGHTA and CDR2 is FQGNSA. CDR3 in amino acids: CASSFPGSTDTQYF. The DNA of the CDR3 is TGTGCCAGCAGCTTCCCTGGAAGCACAGATACGCAGTATTTT.

Comment on this clonotype: One end of the junction varies from germline; a read error may be responsible. The J gene is TRBJ2-1, the V gene TRBV20-1; 7 bases line up with TRBD2. CDR1 DFQATT and CDR2 SNEGSKA come from the germline V gene (reference sequence). The CDR3 covers 15 residues. This chain's CDR3 is CCAPPLAGDWNEQFF. CDR3 in DNA: TGCTGTGCCCCCCCGTTGGCGGGGGATTGGAATGAGCAGTTCTTC.

This clonotype was observed many times. The chain recombines TRBV6-2 or TRBV6-3 with TRBJ2-3, with 9 bases identical to TRBD2. The CDR3 sequence is 16 residues long. V was clipped by 7 bases and J by 1 base; unmatched bases: 9. Looked up from germline, CDR1 is MNHEY and CDR2 is SVGEGT. CDR3 residues: CASISLRTSGTDTQYF. For the CDR3, the DNA is TGTGCCAGCATTTCCCTTCGGACTAGCGGCACAGATACGCAGTATTTT.

This clonotype has ten or more counts. V gene TRBV12-3 or TRBV12-4 combines with J gene TRBJ1-2; D might be TRBD1 (6 bases). CDR3 length: 13 residues. Trimming cost V 7 bases and J 8 bases, with 17 bases left between them. The CDR3 sequence: CASTLRGAGGYTF. CDR3 bases: TGTGCCAGCACCCTTCGGGGGGCTGGCGGCTACACCTTC.

The chain joins TRBV18 to TRBJ1-2; weak D call: TRBD1 (6 bases). V lost 3 bases, J lost 8 bases, and 19 bases lay in between. Per germline, CDR1 KGHSH and CDR2 LQKENI. This CDR3 has 15 residues. The chain's CDR3 is CASSPGRRTGYGYTF. CDR3 in DNA: TGTGCCAGCTCACCGGGGCGGCGAACAGGGTACGGCTACACCTTC. Drawing the rest from reference TRBV18 and TRBJ1-2, the complete variable domain is NAGVMQNPRHLVRRRGQEARLRCSPMKGHSHVYWYRQLPEEGLKFMVYLQKENIIDESGMPKERFSAEFPKEGPSILRIQQVVRGDSAAYFCASSPGRRTGYGYTFGSGTRLTVV.

This clonotype was seen repeatedly, ten times or more. CDR3 protein: CASRVRFGRTTGELFF. CDR3 sequence (DNA): TGTGCCAGCAGAGTAAGGTTTGGCAGAACCACCGGGGAGCTGTTTTTT. The genes are TRBV28 and TRBJ2-2, with D unclear. The germline CDR1 and CDR2 sequences are MDHEN and SYDVKM. With 6 bases removed from V and 4 bases from J, the gap between germline ends came to 18 bases. The CDR3 is 16 amino acids. The full variable domain, in which reference TRBV28 and TRBJ2-2 provide the parts outside the CDR3, is DVKVTQSSRYLVKRTGEKVFLECVQDMDHENMFWYRQDPGLGLRLIYFSYDVKMKEKGDIPEGYSVSREKKERFSLILESASTNQTSMYLCASRVRFGRTTGELFFGEGSRLTVL.

The CDR3 DNA sequence: TGTGCCAGCAGCTCCGGGACCCTTACTGAAGCTTTCTTT. It codes for CASSSGTLTEAFF. This chain joins TRBV5-6 and TRBJ1-1, with D perhaps matching TRBD1 (5 bases). V lost 3 bases and J lost 5, with 11 bases in between. This CDR3 has 13 amino acids. CDR1 SGHDT and CDR2 YYEEEE come from the germline V gene.

This clonotype was picked up many times. The chain has TRBV5-1 and TRBJ1-2; weak D call: TRBD1 (5 bases). V lost 3 bases to trimming and J lost 3 bases, with 15 bases between them. CDR3 length: 15 amino acids. CDR1 SGHRS and CDR2 YFSETQ come from the germline V gene. CDR3 residues: CASSYDRDAHYGYTF. The CDR3 DNA reads TGCGCCAGCAGCTACGACCGGGACGCCCACTATGGCTACACCTTC.